This is a list of T cell receptor beta chains from one sample in a study of blood T cell repertoires in COVID-19. The repertoire was sequenced with immunoSEQ multiplex PCR; TCRdb's copy has only in-frame clones and lacks some. The sample yields around 250,000 clones, roughly 89% seen once. What was sequenced was peripheral blood. The receptors shown here come from a woman aged 40-49 years who had recovered from COVID-19. Each CDR3 is given with its conserved first and last residue. Fields, in order: J gene, D gene, V gene, clone size, CDR3 protein, CDR3 DNA. D genes are given only for firm matches. Rows give clone size only sometimes, using once, few, many, or a class for an expanded clone.

TRBJ2-3,TRBD2,TRBV11-3,.,CASSFRSTSDFTDTQYF,TGTGCCAGCAGCTTCCGATCTACTAGCGATTTCACAGATACGCAGTATTTT
TRBJ1-4,TRBD1,TRBV5-1,.,CASSFGDRATNEKLFF,TGCGCCAGCAGCTTCGGCGACAGGGCAACTAATGAAAAACTGTTTTTT
TRBJ1-1,TRBD1,TRBV6-5,.,CASSYETGGYGTEAFF,TGTGCCAGCAGTTACGAGACAGGGGGCTATGGCACTGAAGCTTTCTTT
TRBJ2-5,.,TRBV5-1,.,CASSLWLETQYF,TGCGCCAGCAGCCTCTGGCTCGAGACCCAGTACTTC
TRBJ2-2,TRBD1,TRBV9,.,CASSVASTGVSGELFF,TGTGCCAGCAGCGTAGCCTCCACAGGGGTTTCCGGGGAGCTGTTTTTT
TRBJ1-6,.,TRBV6-5,.,CASSFRTDNSPLHF,TGTGCCAGCAGTTTCCGGACAGATAATTCACCCCTCCACTTT
TRBJ1-2,.,TRBV5-6,.,CASSPRLGAYGYTF,TGTGCCAGCAGCCCCCGTCTGGGGGCATATGGCTACACCTTC
TRBJ1-1,.,TRBV5-6,.,CASSPAGLTVGAFF,TGTGCCAGCAGCCCCGCCGGATTAACAGTGGGAGCTTTCTTT
TRBJ1-1,.,TRBV9,.,CASSVAMRSQAFF,TGTGCCAGCAGCGTAGCTATGAGGTCTCAAGCTTTCTTT
TRBJ1-1,TRBD1,TRBV19,.,CASRDTGDITEAFF,TGTGCCAGTAGGGATACAGGGGACATCACTGAAGCTTTCTTT
TRBJ2-2,.,TRBV2,.,CATYAGELFF,TGTGCCACCTACGCGGGGGAGCTGTTTTTT
TRBJ2-5,.,TRBV7-9,.,CASSFRGHSIVVKETQYF,TGTGCCAGCAGCTTTCGAGGGCATTCGATCGTCGTCAAAGAGACCCAGTACTTC
TRBJ2-7,TRBD1,TRBV9,.,CASSATGGGQYF,TGTGCCAGCAGCGCCACAGGGGGCGGGCAGTACTTC
TRBJ1-5,TRBD1,TRBV7-9,.,CASSLQGNSNQPQHF,TGTGCCAGCAGCCTACAGGGGAATAGCAATCAGCCCCAGCATTTT
TRBJ1-4,TRBD1,TRBV4-1,.,CASSSQGGLEEKLFF,TGCGCCAGCAGCTCACAGGGGGGATTAGAGGAAAAACTGTTTTTT
TRBJ2-2,TRBD2,TRBV7-6,.,CASSLAGGRAPGELFF,TGTGCCAGCAGCCTCGCGGGGGGGCGTGCCCCCGGGGAGCTGTTTTTT
TRBJ2-3,TRBD2,TRBV7-8,.,CASSLVVSGGTGDTQYF,TGTGCCAGCAGCCTAGTGGTTAGCGGGGGGACCGGAGATACGCAGTATTTT
TRBJ2-3,TRBD1,TRBV28,.,CASSPGTAHTDTQYF,TGTGCCAGCAGCCCCGGGACAGCTCACACAGATACGCAGTATTTT
TRBJ2-3,TRBD1,TRBV6-4,.,CASSSGQGSTDTQYF,TGTGCCAGCAGCTCGGGACAGGGAAGCACAGATACGCAGTATTTT
TRBJ1-2,TRBD1,TRBV5-5,.,CASSREPQGVGYTF,TGTGCCAGCAGCCGGGAACCACAGGGGGTTGGCTACACCTTC
TRBJ2-2,TRBD1,TRBV29-1,.,CSTRGGTGNTGELFF,TGCAGCACCCGGGGTGGGACAGGAAACACCGGGGAGCTGTTTTTT
TRBJ2-7,.,TRBV6-1,.,CASSEQAGESYEQYF,TGTGCCAGCAGTGAACAGGCAGGGGAGTCCTACGAGCAGTACTTC
TRBJ1-1,TRBD1,TRBV11-2,.,CASSYKQGQDTEAFF,TGTGCCAGCAGCTACAAACAGGGGCAGGATACTGAAGCTTTCTTT
TRBJ2-3,TRBD2,TRBV6-6,.,CASSYSAGGRTDTQYF,TGTGCCAGCAGTTACTCAGCGGGGGGGCGGACAGATACGCAGTATTTT
TRBJ1-5,.,TRBV2,.,CASSVVGVRGNQPQHF,TGTGCCAGCAGTGTTGTCGGGGTTCGAGGCAATCAGCCCCAGCATTTT
TRBJ1-5,.,TRBV19,.,CASSGGGTHSNQPQHF,TGTGCCAGTAGTGGAGGAGGCACCCATAGCAATCAGCCCCAGCATTTT
TRBJ2-5,TRBD2,TRBV11-3,.,CASSLDVAGGQETQYF,TGTGCCAGCAGCTTAGATGTAGCGGGGGGCCAAGAGACCCAGTACTTC
TRBJ1-4,.,TRBV11-3,.,CASSRYRAEKLFF,TGTGCCAGCAGCCGATACAGGGCTGAAAAACTGTTTTTT
TRBJ2-3,TRBD2,TRBV15,.,CATSRDSGGADTQYF,TGTGCCACCAGTCGGGATAGCGGGGGGGCAGATACGCAGTATTTT
TRBJ1-6,.,TRBV25-1,.,CASSVQTGAYNSPLHF,TGTGCCAGCAGCGTCCAGACAGGAGCTTATAATTCACCCCTCCACTTT
TRBJ2-1,.,TRBV10-3,.,CAISQSNGQAYNEQFF,TGTGCCATCAGTCAATCCAACGGACAAGCATACAATGAGCAGTTCTTC
TRBJ1-6,.,TRBV5-4,.,CASSLGAETNSPLHF,TGTGCCAGCAGCTTAGGTGCAGAGACAAATTCACCCCTCCACTTT
TRBJ1-5,.,TRBV2,.,CASSEAGAYQPQHF,TGTGCCAGCAGTGAAGCAGGGGCTTATCAGCCCCAGCATTTT
TRBJ1-2,.,TRBV18,few,CASSPSQETNYGYTF,TGTGCCAGCTCACCCTCACAGGAAACTAACTATGGCTACACCTTC
TRBJ1-1,.,TRBV20-1,.,CSASGGLGSEAFF,TGCAGTGCTAGTGGGGGACTGGGGTCTGAAGCTTTCTTT
TRBJ1-1,TRBD1,TRBV9,.,CASSGTGDTEAFF,TGTGCCAGCAGCGGGACAGGGGACACTGAAGCTTTCTTT
TRBJ2-5,TRBD1,TRBV2,.,CASLGDSQQETQYF,TGTGCCAGTTTGGGGGACAGTCAACAAGAGACCCAGTACTTC
TRBJ1-5,.,TRBV5-5,.,CASSVDSDQPQHF,TGTGCCAGCAGCGTTGACAGTGATCAGCCCCAGCATTTT
TRBJ1-1,.,TRBV9,.,CASSLELNTEAFF,TGTGCCAGCAGCTTAGAGCTGAACACTGAAGCTTTCTTT